The clone carrying this TCR beta chain appeared once. CDR3 and TCR beta VDJ profiling relied on genomic DNA as the template. TCRdb reprocessed the reads with MiXCR, giving one entry per CDR3 protein. The table lists some 190,000 distinct CDR3 sequences, just over 45% of them singletons. This entry is derived from a study of CD8+CD57+ T cells in acquired aplastic anemia. Germline CDR1 and CDR2: SGHRS and YFSETQ. This CDR3 is built from 14 residues. V shed 4 bases and J shed 4 bases, with 14 bases lying between them. The receptor comes from a human donor in good health. Source material: sorted CD4+, CD8+, or CD8+CD57+ T cells (not recorded which) from PBMCs. The chain joins TRBV5-1 to TRBJ1-1; D might be TRBD1 (5 bases). The chain's CDR3 is CASSPVQGGTEAFF. In nucleotides, the CDR3 is TGCGCCAGCAGCCCGGTCCAGGGCGGCACTGAAGCTTTCTTT.